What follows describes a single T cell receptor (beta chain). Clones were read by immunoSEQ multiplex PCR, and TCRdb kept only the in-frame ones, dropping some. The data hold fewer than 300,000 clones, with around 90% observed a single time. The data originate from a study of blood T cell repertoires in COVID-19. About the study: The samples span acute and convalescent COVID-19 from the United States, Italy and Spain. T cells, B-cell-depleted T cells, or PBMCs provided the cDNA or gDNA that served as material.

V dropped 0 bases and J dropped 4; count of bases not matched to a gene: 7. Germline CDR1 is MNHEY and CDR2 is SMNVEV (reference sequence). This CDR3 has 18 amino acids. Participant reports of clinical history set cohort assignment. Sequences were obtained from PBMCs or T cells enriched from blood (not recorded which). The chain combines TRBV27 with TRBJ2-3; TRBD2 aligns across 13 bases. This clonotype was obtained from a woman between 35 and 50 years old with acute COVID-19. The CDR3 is CASSLSLSGLAGSDTQYF. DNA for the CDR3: TGTGCCAGCAGTTTATCGTTGTCGGGACTAGCGGGATCAGATACGCAGTATTTT.